The text below deals with one T cell receptor (beta chain). Its antigen is undetermined. The data derive from a study of cytomegalovirus exposure and HLA in healthy donors. Study conclusions and caveats: V- and J-gene trimming of TCR beta was linked (in a later analysis) to a missense DCLRE1C variant. TCR beta V segments were, for the most part, productive about 87% or about 30% of the time in an earlier analysis. In a later analysis, TCR association rates varied by HLA locus: DRB1 most, HLA-C fewest. Rarity held for most TCR sequences, but there were some public TCRs that occurred in many donors.

V dropped 8 bases and J dropped 5; count of bases not matched to a gene: 4. Germline CDR1 reads SNHLY; CDR2 reads FYNNEI. This CDR3 has 13 amino acids. The PCR made use of 60 Vbeta and 13 Jbeta primers. The repertoire was sequenced with immunoSEQ multiplex PCR; TCRdb's copy has only in-frame clones and lacks some. The sample holds about 130,000 clones. The chain has TRBV2 and TRBJ2-3; 10 bases are a match to TRBD2. The sample was PBMCs. This clonotype originated in a man aged 30 to 39 in good health and CMV-seronegative. CDR3 in amino acids: CASWGLAIDTQYF. In DNA, the CDR3 is TGTGCCAGCTGGGGACTAGCGATAGATACGCAGTATTTT. Looking up the rest from reference TRBV2 and TRBJ2-3 gives the full variable domain: EPEVTQTPSHQVTQMGQEVILRCVPISNHLYFYWYRQILGQKVEFLVSFYNNEISEKSEIFDDQFSVERPDGSNFTLKIRSTKLEDSAMYFCASWGLAIDTQYFGPGTRLTVL.